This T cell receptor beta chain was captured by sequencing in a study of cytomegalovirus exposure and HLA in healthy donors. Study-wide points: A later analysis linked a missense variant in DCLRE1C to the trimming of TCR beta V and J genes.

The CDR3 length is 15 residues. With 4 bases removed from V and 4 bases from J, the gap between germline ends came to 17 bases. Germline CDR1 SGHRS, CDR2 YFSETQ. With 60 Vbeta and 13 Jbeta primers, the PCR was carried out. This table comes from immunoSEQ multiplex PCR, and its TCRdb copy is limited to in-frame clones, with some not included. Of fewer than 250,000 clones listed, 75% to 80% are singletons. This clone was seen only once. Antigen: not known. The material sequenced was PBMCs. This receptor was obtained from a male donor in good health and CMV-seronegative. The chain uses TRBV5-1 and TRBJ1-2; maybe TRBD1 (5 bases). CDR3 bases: TGCGCCAGCAGCGCCGGAGGGGACCGATTCTATGGCTACACCTTC. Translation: CASSAGGDRFYGYTF.